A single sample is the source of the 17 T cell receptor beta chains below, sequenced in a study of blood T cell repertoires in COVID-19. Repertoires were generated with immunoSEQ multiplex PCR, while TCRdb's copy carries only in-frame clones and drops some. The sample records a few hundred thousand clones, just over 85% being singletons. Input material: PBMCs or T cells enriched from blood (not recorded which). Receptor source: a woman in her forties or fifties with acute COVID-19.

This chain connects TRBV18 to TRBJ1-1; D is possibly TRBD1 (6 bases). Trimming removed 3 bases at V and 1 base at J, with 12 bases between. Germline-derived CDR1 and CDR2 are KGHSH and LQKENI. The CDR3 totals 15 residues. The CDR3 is CASSPRQEANTEAFF. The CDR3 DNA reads TGTGCCAGCTCACCTCGACAGGAGGCGAACACTGAAGCTTTCTTT.

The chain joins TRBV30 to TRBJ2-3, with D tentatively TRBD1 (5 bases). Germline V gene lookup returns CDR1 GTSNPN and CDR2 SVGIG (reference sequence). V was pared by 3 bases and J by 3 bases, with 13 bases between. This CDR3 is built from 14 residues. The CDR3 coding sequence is TGTGCCTGGAGGGCCAGGGATTGGACAGATACGCAGTATTTT. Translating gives CAWRARDWTDTQYF.

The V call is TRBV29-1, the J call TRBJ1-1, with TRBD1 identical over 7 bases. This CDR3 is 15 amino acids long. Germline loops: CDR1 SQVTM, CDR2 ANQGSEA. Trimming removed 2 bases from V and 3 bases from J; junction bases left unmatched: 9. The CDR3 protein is CSVESLGRGYTEAFF. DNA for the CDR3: TGCAGCGTTGAAAGTTTGGGCAGGGGGTACACTGAAGCTTTCTTT.

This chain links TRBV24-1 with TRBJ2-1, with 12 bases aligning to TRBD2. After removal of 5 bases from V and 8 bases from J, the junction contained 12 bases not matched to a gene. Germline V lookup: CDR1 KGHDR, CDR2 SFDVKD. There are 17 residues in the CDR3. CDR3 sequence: CATSARPPSGRAYEQFF. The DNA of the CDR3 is TGTGCCACCAGTGCCCGACCCCCTAGCGGGAGGGCCTATGAGCAGTTCTTC.

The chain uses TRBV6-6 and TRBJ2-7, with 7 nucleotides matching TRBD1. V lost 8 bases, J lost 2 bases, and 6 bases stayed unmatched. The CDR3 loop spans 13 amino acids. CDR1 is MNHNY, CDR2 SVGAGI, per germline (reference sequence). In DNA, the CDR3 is TGTGCCAGCGGGGACAGCGTTACCTACGAGCAGTACTTC. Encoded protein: CASGDSVTYEQYF.

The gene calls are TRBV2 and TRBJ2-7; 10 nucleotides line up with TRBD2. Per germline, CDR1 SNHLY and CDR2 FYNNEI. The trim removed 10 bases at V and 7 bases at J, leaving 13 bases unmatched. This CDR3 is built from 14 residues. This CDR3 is CATQKAGGKKEQYF. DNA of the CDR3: TGTGCCACCCAAAAAGCGGGAGGGAAAAAAGAGCAGTACTTC.

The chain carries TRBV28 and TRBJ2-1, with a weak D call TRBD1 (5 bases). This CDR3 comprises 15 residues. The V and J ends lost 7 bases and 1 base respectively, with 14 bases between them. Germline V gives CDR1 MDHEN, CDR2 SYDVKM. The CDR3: CASNTLQGSYNEQFF. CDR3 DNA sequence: TGTGCCAGCAATACTTTGCAGGGTTCCTACAATGAGCAGTTCTTC.

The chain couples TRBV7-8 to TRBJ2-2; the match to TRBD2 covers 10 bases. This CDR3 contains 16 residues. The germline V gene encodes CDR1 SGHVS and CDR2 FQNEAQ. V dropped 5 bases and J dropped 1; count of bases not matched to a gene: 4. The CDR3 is CASSPRLAGNTGELFF. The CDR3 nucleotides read TGTGCCAGCAGCCCCAGACTAGCGGGGAACACCGGGGAGCTGTTTTTT. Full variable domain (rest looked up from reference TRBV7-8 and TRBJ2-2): GAGVSQSPRYKVAKRGQDVALRCDPISGHVSLFWYQQALGQGPEFLTYFQNEAQLDKSGLPSDRFFAERPEGSVSTLKIQRTQQEDSAVYLCASSPRLAGNTGELFFGEGSRLTVL.

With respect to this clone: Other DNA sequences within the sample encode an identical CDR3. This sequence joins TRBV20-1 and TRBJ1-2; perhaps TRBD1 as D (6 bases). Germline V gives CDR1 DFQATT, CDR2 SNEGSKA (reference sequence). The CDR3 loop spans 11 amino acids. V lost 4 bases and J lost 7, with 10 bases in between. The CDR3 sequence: CSATRGRGYTF. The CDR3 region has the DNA TGCAGTGCTACCAGGGGTCGTGGCTACACCTTC.

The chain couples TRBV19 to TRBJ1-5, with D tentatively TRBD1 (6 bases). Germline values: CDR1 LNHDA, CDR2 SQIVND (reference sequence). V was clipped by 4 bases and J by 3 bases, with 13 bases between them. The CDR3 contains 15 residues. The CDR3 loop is CASSTHGGHNQPQHF. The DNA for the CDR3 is TGTGCCAGTAGTACCCATGGGGGACACAATCAGCCCCAGCATTTT.

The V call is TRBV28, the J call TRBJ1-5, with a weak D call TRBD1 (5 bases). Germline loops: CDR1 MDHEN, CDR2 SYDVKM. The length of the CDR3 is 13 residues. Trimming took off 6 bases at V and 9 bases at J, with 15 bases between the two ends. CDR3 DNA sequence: TGTGCCAGCAGCCCTAGGGGCCCCCGGCCCCAGCATTTT. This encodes CASSPRGPRPQHF.

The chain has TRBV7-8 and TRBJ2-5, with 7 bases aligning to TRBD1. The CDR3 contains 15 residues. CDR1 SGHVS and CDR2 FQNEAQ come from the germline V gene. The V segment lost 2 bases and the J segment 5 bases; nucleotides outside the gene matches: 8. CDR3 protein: CASSLFSGGGETQYF. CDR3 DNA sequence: TGTGCCAGCAGCTTATTCTCAGGGGGTGGTGAGACCCAGTACTTC.

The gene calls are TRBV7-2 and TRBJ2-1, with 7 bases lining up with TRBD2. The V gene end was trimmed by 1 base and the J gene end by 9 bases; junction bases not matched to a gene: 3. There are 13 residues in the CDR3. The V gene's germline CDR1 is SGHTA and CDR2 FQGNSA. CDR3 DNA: TGTGCCAGCAGCTTAGGGACTAGGACTGAGCAGTTCTTC. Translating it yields CASSLGTRTEQFF.

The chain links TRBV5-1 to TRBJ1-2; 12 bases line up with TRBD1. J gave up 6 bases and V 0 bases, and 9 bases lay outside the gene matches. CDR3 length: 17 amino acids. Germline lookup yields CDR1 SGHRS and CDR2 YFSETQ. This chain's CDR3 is CASSLANHGTGGDGYTF. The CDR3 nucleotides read TGCGCCAGCAGCTTGGCGAATCATGGGACAGGGGGCGATGGCTACACCTTC.

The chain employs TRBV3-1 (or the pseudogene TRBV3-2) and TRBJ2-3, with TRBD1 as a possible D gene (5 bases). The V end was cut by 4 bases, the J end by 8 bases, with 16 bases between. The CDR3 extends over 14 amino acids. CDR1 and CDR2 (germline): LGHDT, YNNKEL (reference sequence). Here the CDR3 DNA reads TGTGCCAGCAGCCCAAATTCAGGGTTAAGTACGCAGTATTTT. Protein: CASSPNSGLSTQYF.

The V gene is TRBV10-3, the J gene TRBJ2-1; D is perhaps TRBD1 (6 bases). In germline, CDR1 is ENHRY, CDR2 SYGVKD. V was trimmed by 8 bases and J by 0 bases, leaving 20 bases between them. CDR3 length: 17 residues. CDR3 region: CAIGNRALWDSYNEQFF. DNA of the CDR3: TGTGCCATCGGCAACAGGGCTTTATGGGACTCCTACAATGAGCAGTTCTTC.

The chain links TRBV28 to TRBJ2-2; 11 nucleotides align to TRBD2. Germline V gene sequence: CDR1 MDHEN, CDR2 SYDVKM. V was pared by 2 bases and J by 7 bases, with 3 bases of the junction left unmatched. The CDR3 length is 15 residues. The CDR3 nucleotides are TGTGCCAGCAGTTTACTAGCGGGAGGCCACGGGGAGCTGTTTTTT. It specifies CASSLLAGGHGELFF.